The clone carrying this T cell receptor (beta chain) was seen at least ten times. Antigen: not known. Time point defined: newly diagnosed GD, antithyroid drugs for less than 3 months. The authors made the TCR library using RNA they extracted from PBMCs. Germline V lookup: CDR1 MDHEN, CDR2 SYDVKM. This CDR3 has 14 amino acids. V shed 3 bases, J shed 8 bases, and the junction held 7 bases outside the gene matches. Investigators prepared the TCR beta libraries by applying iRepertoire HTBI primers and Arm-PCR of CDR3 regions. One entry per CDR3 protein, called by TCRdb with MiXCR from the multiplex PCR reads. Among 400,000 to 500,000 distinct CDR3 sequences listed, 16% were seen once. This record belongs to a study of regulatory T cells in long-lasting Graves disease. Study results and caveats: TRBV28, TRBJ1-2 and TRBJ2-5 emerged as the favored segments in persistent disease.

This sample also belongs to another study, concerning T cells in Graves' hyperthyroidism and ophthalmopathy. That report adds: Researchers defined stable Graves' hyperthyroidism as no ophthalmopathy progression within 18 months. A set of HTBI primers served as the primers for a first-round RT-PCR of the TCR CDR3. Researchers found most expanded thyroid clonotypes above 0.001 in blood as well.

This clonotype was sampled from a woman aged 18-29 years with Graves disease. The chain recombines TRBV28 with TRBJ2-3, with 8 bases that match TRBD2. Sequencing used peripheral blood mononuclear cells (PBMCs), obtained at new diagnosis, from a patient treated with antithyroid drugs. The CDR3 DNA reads TGTGCCAGCAGTTTTCAGCGGGGGATGGTTACGCAGTATTTT. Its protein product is CASSFQRGMVTQYF.